This TCR beta chain was sequenced for a study of neoadjuvant anti-PD-1 for oral cavity cancer. Study details: Patients without progression received a fourth nivolumab dose around day 43, then surgical resection on days 50-56.

Points from the study as a whole: Each response group had just a few patients in TCR analyses. Post-treatment tumors with larger preexisting clones showed more shrinkage.

Of note for this clone: Its cognate antigen is unknown.

Cohort: HPV-negative, locally advanced oral cavity squamous cell carcinoma patients. J was trimmed by 4 bases and V by 1 base; bases with no gene match: 7. The CDR3 has 16 residues. CDR1 is LGHNA and CDR2 is YNFKEQ in the germline V gene. Repertoires were generated with immunoSEQ multiplex PCR, while TCRdb's copy carries only in-frame clones and drops some. This sample yields approximately 12,000 clones, of which more than 55% are seen a single time; roughly an eighth belongs to the top ten. Sequencing used tumor tissue, obtained before nivolumab (anti-PD-1) treatment. The sequence was collected from a person aged 40 to 85 with oral cavity squamous cell carcinoma. The rearrangement links TRBV4-2 to TRBJ2-3, with 8 bases identical to TRBD2. The CDR3 is CASSQASGRIADTQYF. In nucleotides, the CDR3 is TGTGCCAGCAGCCAAGCAAGCGGGAGAATTGCAGATACGCAGTATTTT.